This is a list of T cell receptor beta chains from one sample in a study of cytomegalovirus exposure and HLA in healthy donors. TCRdb's table, derived via immunoSEQ multiplex PCR, lists solely in-frame clones and lacks some. The sample has 150,000 to 200,000 clones; approximately 79% are singletons. The sequencing input was PBMCs. The receptors stem from a man aged 35 to 55 in good health and CMV-seropositive. CDR3s include the opening cysteine and the closing phenylalanine or tryptophan. The D gene is left open where the match is weak. Clone size is given for some rows only: seen once, a few or many times, or a class if the clone is expanded.

cdr3_aa cdr3_nt d_call v_call clone_size j_call
CASSLVGEDYEQYF TGTGCCAGCAGCTTGGTCGGGGAAGACTACGAGCAGTACTTC NA TRBV5-6 NA TRBJ2-7
CASSGLMETQYF TGTGCCAGCAGTGGTCTTATGGAGACCCAGTACTTC NA TRBV25-1 NA TRBJ2-5
CAVSPDTGELFF TGTGCCGTCTCCCCCGACACCGGGGAGCTGTTTTTT NA TRBV7-7 NA TRBJ2-2
CASSVISNTDTQYF TGTGCCAGCAGCGTAATCAGTAACACAGATACGCAGTATTTT NA TRBV9 NA TRBJ2-3
CASSLGQEDPWGYTF TGTGCCAGCAGCTTAGGCCAGGAGGATCCTTGGGGCTACACCTTC NA TRBV11-2 NA TRBJ1-2
CASSIMRSLAYNEQFF TGTGCCAGTAGTATTATGAGGTCCCTCGCCTACAATGAGCAGTTCTTC NA TRBV19 NA TRBJ2-1
CASSSPGVAGNEQFF TGTGCCAGCAGCTCCCCGGGGGTGGCTGGCAATGAGCAGTTCTTC NA TRBV5-4 NA TRBJ2-1
CASSQDRGQVEKLFF TGCGCCAGCAGCCAAGACAGGGGGCAGGTGGAAAAACTGTTTTTT TRBD1 TRBV4-1 NA TRBJ1-4
CASSVGGQPQEAQYF TGTGCCAGCAGCGTAGGCGGACAGCCACAAGAGGCCCAGTACTTC NA TRBV9 NA TRBJ2-5
CASSVGQVLTSSYNEQFF TGTGCCAGCAGCGTAGGTCAGGTCTTAACCAGCTCCTACAATGAGCAGTTCTTC NA TRBV9 few TRBJ2-1
CASNLSGANGLTF TGTGCCAGCAATCTCTCTGGGGCCAACGGCCTGACTTTC NA TRBV6-1 NA TRBJ2-6
CASSPKPGQGGFEQYF TGCGCCAGCAGCCCTAAACCGGGACAGGGAGGTTTCGAGCAGTACTTC TRBD1 TRBV10-1 NA TRBJ2-7
CASSFFLTGQETQYF TGTGCCAGCAGCTTTTTCTTGACAGGGCAAGAGACCCAGTACTTC TRBD1 TRBV5-6 NA TRBJ2-5
CASSVGASSYEQYF TGTGCCAGCAGCGTAGGAGCTAGCAGTTACGAGCAGTACTTC NA TRBV9 NA TRBJ2-7
CASSSEATYNEQFF TGCGCCAGCAGCTCGGAGGCTACCTACAATGAGCAGTTCTTC NA TRBV5-1 NA TRBJ2-1
CASRPGQDNYGYTF TGTGCCAGCAGACCGGGACAGGACAACTATGGCTACACCTTC TRBD1 TRBV6-4 NA TRBJ1-2
CATSHLTGVPIYF TGTGCCACCAGCCATCTCACCGGGGTCCCCATATATTTT NA TRBV15 NA TRBJ1-3
CTSSPQGNYGYTF TGTACCAGCAGCCCACAGGGCAACTATGGCTACACCTTC NA TRBV7-2 NA TRBJ1-2
CASSETGTGAAEAFF TGTGCCAGCAGTGAAACCGGGACAGGGGCCGCCGAAGCTTTCTTT TRBD1 TRBV6-1 NA TRBJ1-1
CASSFQGGKNTEAFF TGTGCCAGCAGCTTTCAGGGGGGTAAGAACACTGAAGCTTTCTTT TRBD1 TRBV9 NA TRBJ1-1
CASSRLLETYEQYF TGTGCCAGCAGTCGTTTACTCGAGACCTACGAGCAGTACTTC NA TRBV13 NA TRBJ2-7
CASSVTSYEQYF TGTGCCAGCAGTGTTACATCCTACGAGCAGTACTTC NA TRBV2 NA TRBJ2-7
CASSQALGSSGRNEQFF TGCGCCAGCAGCCAAGCTCTGGGGTCTAGCGGCCGCAATGAGCAGTTCTTC TRBD2 TRBV4-1 NA TRBJ2-1
CASSSRTELETQYF TGTGCCAGCAGTTCCCGGACAGAGTTGGAGACCCAGTACTTC NA TRBV27 NA TRBJ2-5
CASSPWGRFTDTQYF TGTGCCAGCTCGCCCTGGGGCAGGTTCACAGATACGCAGTATTTT NA TRBV25-1 NA TRBJ2-3
CASSQEGATILRGYTF TGCGCCAGCAGCCAAGAGGGGGCGACAATCCTCCGTGGCTACACCTTC NA TRBV4-1 NA TRBJ1-2
CASSHRDRGGNEQFF TGTGCCAGCAGCCACCGGGACAGGGGTGGCAATGAGCAGTTCTTC TRBD1 TRBV5-4 NA TRBJ2-1
CASSVGPSGANGLTF TGTGCCAGCAGTGTTGGGCCCTCTGGGGCCAACGGCCTGACTTTC NA TRBV6-1 NA TRBJ2-6
CASSLTGRANYGYTF TGTGCCAGCAGCTTAACAGGAAGAGCTAACTATGGCTACACCTTC NA TRBV7-9 NA TRBJ1-2
CASMVARNEKLFF TGTGCCAGCATGGTGGCTCGTAATGAAAAACTGTTTTTT NA TRBV6-1 NA TRBJ1-4
CATELGGTYNEQFF TGTGCTACAGAACTGGGCGGGACCTACAATGAGCAGTTCTTC NA TRBV2 NA TRBJ2-1
CASSLAGVTSYEQYF TGTGCCAGCAGTTTGGCGGGAGTTACCTCCTACGAGCAGTACTTC TRBD2 TRBV28 NA TRBJ2-7
CASSPLGAGGNEQYF TGTGCCAGCTCACCCCTAGGGGCGGGAGGCAACGAGCAGTACTTC TRBD2 TRBV18 NA TRBJ2-7